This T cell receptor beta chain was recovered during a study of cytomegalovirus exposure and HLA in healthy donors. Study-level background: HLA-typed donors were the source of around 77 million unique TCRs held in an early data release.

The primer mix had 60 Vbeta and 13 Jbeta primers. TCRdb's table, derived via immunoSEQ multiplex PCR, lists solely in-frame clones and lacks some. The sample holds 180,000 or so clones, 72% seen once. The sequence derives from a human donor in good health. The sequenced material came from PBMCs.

CDR3: CASSYDTRTDTQYF. The DNA of the CDR3 is TGTGCCAGCAGTTACGACACCCGCACAGATACGCAGTATTTT. V and J are TRBV6-5 and TRBJ2-3; D unresolved. With 2 bases removed from V and 1 base from J, the gap between germline ends came to 7 bases. Looked up from germline, CDR1 is MNHEY and CDR2 is SVGAGI. The CDR3 consists of 14 residues.